The rows below give T cell receptor beta chains drawn from one sample of a study of PD-L1 blockade in urothelial cancer. TCRdb's copy holds only in-frame clones and misses some; the assay was immunoSEQ multiplex PCR. The sample contains over 25,000 clones, over 60% of which appear only once. The sequencing here drew on PBMCs, taken around atezolizumab (anti-PD-L1) treatment. The receptors come from a man in his 70s with urothelial cancer. Both conserved end residues are part of each CDR3. A D gene is named only where the DNA matches it firmly. Rows give clone size only sometimes, using once, few, many, or a class for an expanded clone.

cdr3_nt: TGTGCCACCAGCAGAGCGCGGGGAGTCACAGATACGCAGTATTTT
cdr3_aa: CATSRARGVTDTQYF
j_call: TRBJ2-3
clone_size: .
v_call: TRBV15
d_call: .

cdr3_nt: TGTGCCAGCAGTTCCCTAGCGGGAGGCACAGATACGCAGTATTTT
cdr3_aa: CASSSLAGGTDTQYF
j_call: TRBJ2-3
clone_size: .
v_call: TRBV27
d_call: TRBD2

cdr3_nt: TGTGCCAGCAGTGGTCACAGGGGGGAAGGGACTGAAGCTTTCTTT
cdr3_aa: CASSGHRGEGTEAFF
j_call: TRBJ1-1
clone_size: .
v_call: TRBV5-4
d_call: TRBD1

cdr3_nt: TGTGCCAGTAGTATACCGAGCGGGGGTTCCACAGATACGCAGTATTTT
cdr3_aa: CASSIPSGGSTDTQYF
j_call: TRBJ2-3
clone_size: .
v_call: TRBV19
d_call: TRBD2

cdr3_nt: TGTGCCAGCAGCCTAAGAGGAGTTTCTGGAAACACCATATATTTT
cdr3_aa: CASSLRGVSGNTIYF
j_call: TRBJ1-3
clone_size: .
v_call: TRBV11-3
d_call: .

cdr3_nt: TGTGCCAGCAGTTACTTCCTGGAGAATTCACCCCTCCACTTT
cdr3_aa: CASSYFLENSPLHF
j_call: TRBJ1-6
clone_size: .
v_call: TRBV6-5
d_call: .

cdr3_nt: TGTGCCAGCAGTAAGACAGGGGAAAAACTGTTTTTT
cdr3_aa: CASSKTGEKLFF
j_call: TRBJ1-4
clone_size: .
v_call: TRBV6-5
d_call: TRBD1

cdr3_nt: TGTGCCAGCAGGACAAGCGGTACTACCTACGAGCAGTACTTC
cdr3_aa: CASRTSGTTYEQYF
j_call: TRBJ2-7
clone_size: .
v_call: TRBV7-9
d_call: .

cdr3_nt: TGTGCCAGCAGCCGGACACAATATAATTCACCCCTCCACTTT
cdr3_aa: CASSRTQYNSPLHF
j_call: TRBJ1-6
clone_size: .
v_call: TRBV2
d_call: .

cdr3_nt: TGTGCCAGCAGCGTAGGGGCCTCAGTAGGGGAGCTGTTTTTT
cdr3_aa: CASSVGASVGELFF
j_call: TRBJ2-2
clone_size: .
v_call: TRBV9
d_call: .

cdr3_nt: TGTGCCAGCAGCAGCGGGACTAGCGGGGTGTATGAGCAGTTCTTC
cdr3_aa: CASSSGTSGVYEQFF
j_call: TRBJ2-1
clone_size: few
v_call: TRBV2
d_call: TRBD2

cdr3_nt: TGTGCCAGCAGCTTTCTTCGCGGGGGGGCGGGGGAGCAGTACTTC
cdr3_aa: CASSFLRGGAGEQYF
j_call: TRBJ2-7
clone_size: once
v_call: TRBV7-2
d_call: TRBD2

cdr3_nt: TGTGCCAGCAGCTTACTAGGGCGGGGGCGCACAGATACGCAGTATTTT
cdr3_aa: CASSLLGRGRTDTQYF
j_call: TRBJ2-3
clone_size: .
v_call: TRBV7-9
d_call: .

cdr3_nt: TGTGCCAGCAGTGGGGGGGCAGGGGGCATCCACGAGCAGTACTTC
cdr3_aa: CASSGGAGGIHEQYF
j_call: TRBJ2-7
clone_size: .
v_call: TRBV9
d_call: .

cdr3_nt: TGTGCCAGCAGCTTTCGAGGTCGTGGCACTGAAGCTTTCTTT
cdr3_aa: CASSFRGRGTEAFF
j_call: TRBJ1-1
clone_size: once
v_call: TRBV7-8
d_call: .

cdr3_nt: TGTGCCAGCAGCTTAGAGCGGGCCTACAATGAGCAGTTCTTC
cdr3_aa: CASSLERAYNEQFF
j_call: TRBJ2-1
clone_size: .
v_call: TRBV11-2
d_call: .

cdr3_nt: TGTGCCAGCAGCGGAGGGAGCTCCTACAATGAGCAGTTCTTC
cdr3_aa: CASSGGSSYNEQFF
j_call: TRBJ2-1
clone_size: .
v_call: TRBV11-1
d_call: .

cdr3_nt: TGTGCCAGCAGTAAGAGGCAGGGCAATAGCAATCAGCCCCAGCATTTT
cdr3_aa: CASSKRQGNSNQPQHF
j_call: TRBJ1-5
clone_size: .
v_call: TRBV28
d_call: .

cdr3_nt: TGTGCCACCGGACAGAGCTCCTATAATTCACCCCTCCACTTT
cdr3_aa: CATGQSSYNSPLHF
j_call: TRBJ1-6
clone_size: .
v_call: TRBV6-5
d_call: .

cdr3_nt: TGTGCCAGTAGTGAACGGACAGGGTACGGAAACACCATATATTTT
cdr3_aa: CASSERTGYGNTIYF
j_call: TRBJ1-3
clone_size: .
v_call: TRBV19
d_call: TRBD1

cdr3_nt: TGTGCCAGCAGCCCGAGGGGCAGGGGAGTAACAGATACGCAGTATTTT
cdr3_aa: CASSPRGRGVTDTQYF
j_call: TRBJ2-3
clone_size: .
v_call: TRBV5-4
d_call: .

cdr3_nt: TGTGCCAGCAGTGACCAGGGAGCGGGGCAAGAGACCCAGTACTTC
cdr3_aa: CASSDQGAGQETQYF
j_call: TRBJ2-5
clone_size: .
v_call: TRBV25-1
d_call: TRBD2

cdr3_nt: TGTGCCAGCAGCTTAGCAACCAGGGTAGACGAGCAGTACTTC
cdr3_aa: CASSLATRVDEQYF
j_call: TRBJ2-7
clone_size: .
v_call: TRBV7-2
d_call: .

cdr3_nt: TGTGCCACCAGAAGACAGGGGGCGAACACCGGGGAGCTGTTTTTT
cdr3_aa: CATRRQGANTGELFF
j_call: TRBJ2-2
clone_size: .
v_call: TRBV6-5
d_call: TRBD1

cdr3_nt: TGTGCCAGCAGTTTAATCCGTACCGGGGAGCTGTTTTTT
cdr3_aa: CASSLIRTGELFF
j_call: TRBJ2-2
clone_size: .
v_call: TRBV27
d_call: .

cdr3_nt: TGTGCCAGCAGCTTAGAGATGGCCGGACAGTCGCAGCCCCAGCATTTT
cdr3_aa: CASSLEMAGQSQPQHF
j_call: TRBJ1-5
clone_size: .
v_call: TRBV7-6
d_call: .

cdr3_nt: TGTGCCAGCTCCGAGAGCTTCAATCAGCCCCAGCATTTT
cdr3_aa: CASSESFNQPQHF
j_call: TRBJ1-5
clone_size: .
v_call: TRBV18
d_call: .

cdr3_nt: TGTGCCAGCAGCTTACGGGCTAGCGGGAGGAATGAGCAGTACTTC
cdr3_aa: CASSLRASGRNEQYF
j_call: TRBJ2-7
clone_size: .
v_call: TRBV13
d_call: TRBD2

cdr3_nt: TGTGCCAGTAGTACTCAGGGGACGGGTGGCTACACCTTC
cdr3_aa: CASSTQGTGGYTF
j_call: TRBJ1-2
clone_size: .
v_call: TRBV19
d_call: .

cdr3_nt: TGTGCCAGCTCACCACTCCGACTACTAGCGGGAGTAAATGGTGAGCAGTTCTTC
cdr3_aa: CASSPLRLLAGVNGEQFF
j_call: TRBJ2-1
clone_size: once
v_call: TRBV18
d_call: TRBD2

cdr3_nt: TGTGCCAGCAGTTTGGACAATTCCTACGAGCAGTACTTC
cdr3_aa: CASSLDNSYEQYF
j_call: TRBJ2-7
clone_size: once
v_call: TRBV6-1
d_call: .

cdr3_nt: TGTGCCAGCAGCGTAGCGGACAGGGAGAGCACCATATATTTT
cdr3_aa: CASSVADRESTIYF
j_call: TRBJ1-3
clone_size: .
v_call: TRBV9
d_call: TRBD1

cdr3_nt: TGTGCCAGCAGCTATGCCCTTAGCGCCGGGGAGCTGTTTTTT
cdr3_aa: CASSYALSAGELFF
j_call: TRBJ2-2
clone_size: .
v_call: TRBV7-9
d_call: .

cdr3_nt: TGCGCCAGTGGGACAGGGCGAGTCTACGAGCAGTACTTC
cdr3_aa: CASGTGRVYEQYF
j_call: TRBJ2-7
clone_size: .
v_call: TRBV10-2
d_call: TRBD1

cdr3_nt: TGTGCCAGCAGCGTTGACTCTAACTATGGCTACACCTTC
cdr3_aa: CASSVDSNYGYTF
j_call: TRBJ1-2
clone_size: .
v_call: TRBV9
d_call: .

cdr3_nt: TGTGCCAGCAGTCCTACTAGCGGGGGCCGAGTTACGCAGTATTTT
cdr3_aa: CASSPTSGGRVTQYF
j_call: TRBJ2-3
clone_size: .
v_call: TRBV6-1
d_call: TRBD2

cdr3_nt: TGTGCCAGCAGCGTAGGACTAGCAGCGAACAATGAGCAGTTCTTC
cdr3_aa: CASSVGLAANNEQFF
j_call: TRBJ2-1
clone_size: .
v_call: TRBV9
d_call: TRBD2

cdr3_nt: TGCGCCAGCCCTCAGGTGGACAGGGCGGGGGACACTGAAGCTTTCTTT
cdr3_aa: CASPQVDRAGDTEAFF
j_call: TRBJ1-1
clone_size: .
v_call: TRBV10-1
d_call: TRBD1

cdr3_nt: TGTGCCAGCAGCTCCGCCACAGTGAACACTGAAGCTTTCTTT
cdr3_aa: CASSSATVNTEAFF
j_call: TRBJ1-1
clone_size: .
v_call: TRBV7-9
d_call: .

cdr3_nt: TGTGCCAGCAGTGGCGGGAGGGCGTCCACAGATACGCAGTATTTT
cdr3_aa: CASSGGRASTDTQYF
j_call: TRBJ2-3
clone_size: .
v_call: TRBV6-1
d_call: TRBD2

cdr3_nt: TGTGCCAGCAGCCCTACCCCACCCGATGACAAGGCCAAAAACATTCAGTACTTC
cdr3_aa: CASSPTPPDDKAKNIQYF
j_call: TRBJ2-4
clone_size: few
v_call: TRBV7-6
d_call: .